The clone carrying this T cell receptor (beta chain) was recorded many times. The antigen is not known. Individual cDNA molecules were tagged with unique molecular identifiers, the study reported. Each CDR3 protein gets one entry after TCRdb re-called the 5' RACE reads with MiXCR. The sample lists tens of thousands of distinct CDR3 sequences, roughly 4.4% seen once, with under 20% in the top ten. This specimen belongs to a study of early T cells in non-severe SARS-CoV-2 infection. Whole-study context: Investigators sequenced bulk RNA drawn from unsorted whole blood, and chains remained unpaired.

Study-level results: Private and CD4 specificities were missed by VDJdb matching, skewed to anti-spike CD8.

This CDR3 is built from 15 residues. Trimming removed 2 bases from V and 0 bases from J, with 9 bases in between. The V gene's germline CDR1 is MGHRA and CDR2 YSYEKL. This receptor was taken from an adult who was a healthcare worker with PCR-confirmed SARS-CoV-2 infection or an uninfected control (not recorded which). The V and J genes are TRBV4-1 and TRBJ2-3; unclear D gene. Sequenced sample: whole blood. In DNA form, the CDR3 reads TGCGCCAGCAGCCAACCTCTTCAAAGCACAGATACGCAGTATTTT. It yields the protein CASSQPLQSTDTQYF.